The 22 T cell receptor beta chains below were found in one sample sequenced in a study of blood T cell repertoires in COVID-19. Produced via immunoSEQ multiplex PCR; TCRdb's table is partial and in-frame only. The sample holds a few hundred thousand clones, roughly 84% seen once. Sequencing was done on a sample of peripheral blood. These receptors all come from an elderly woman with COVID-19, enrolled during active disease.

The rearrangement joins TRBV6-5 to TRBJ2-7, with 7 bases identical to TRBD2. Looked up from germline, CDR1 is MNHEY and CDR2 is SVGAGI. The CDR3 sequence is 15 residues long. J gave up 3 bases and V 6 bases, and 11 bases lay outside the gene matches. CDR3 in DNA: TGTGCCAGCAGGCCGGGACTAACGGTCCTCTACGAGCAGTACTTC. This gives the protein CASRPGLTVLYEQYF.

The chain is built from TRBV19 and TRBJ2-1; D not resolved. V gave up 3 bases and J gave up 6 bases, with 12 bases separating them. This CDR3 is 14 amino acids long. CDR1 LNHDA and CDR2 SQIVND come from the germline V gene (reference sequence). In DNA, the CDR3 is TGTGCCAGTAGTATTCCGACGGAGATCAATGAGCAGTTCTTC. The encoded protein is CASSIPTEINEQFF.

This chain joins TRBV4-1 and TRBJ1-4; no reliable D call. With 0 bases removed from V and 3 bases from J, the gap between germline ends came to 8 bases. CDR1 MGHRA and CDR2 YSYEKL come from the germline V gene. The CDR3 has 15 amino acids. Here the CDR3 DNA reads TGCGCCAGCAGCCAAGACTCCCGAGCTAATGAAAAACTGTTTTTT. Residues: CASSQDSRANEKLFF.

The V call is TRBV28, the J call TRBJ1-2; D might be TRBD1 (5 bases). V dropped 3 bases and J dropped 4 bases, with 12 bases sitting between them. The CDR3 is made up of 14 amino acids. Germline assignment: CDR1 MDHEN and CDR2 SYDVKM. This CDR3 is CASSFEQETYGYTF. The DNA for the CDR3 is TGTGCCAGCAGTTTCGAACAGGAAACCTATGGCTACACCTTC.

This clone appeared a single time. The chain couples TRBV6-1 to TRBJ2-2, with D possibly being TRBD1 (6 bases). CDR3 size: 14 residues. CDR1 is MNHNS, CDR2 SASEGT, per germline. The V end lost 1 base, the J end lost 8 bases, and 11 bases lay between the germline ends. The CDR3 nucleotides are TGTGCCAGCAGTGAAGAACCAGGGGTTGGGGAGCTGTTTTTT. Protein sequence: CASSEEPGVGELFF.

This clone was detected a few times. The chain recombines TRBV19 with TRBJ1-2, with D perhaps TRBD1 (6 bases). The CDR3 spans 14 residues. The V gene lost 3 bases and the J gene lost 2 bases, with 10 bases spanning the gap. Germline CDR1 and CDR2: LNHDA and SQIVND (reference sequence). The CDR3 reads CASSIPQGNYGYTF. The CDR3, as DNA: TGTGCCAGTAGTATCCCCCAGGGGAACTATGGCTACACCTTC. Full variable domain (missing parts from reference TRBV19 and TRBJ1-2): DGGITQSPKYLFRKEGQNVTLSCEQNLNHDAMYWYRQDPGQGLRLIYYSQIVNDFQKGDIAEGYSVSREKKESFPLTVTSAQKNPTAFYLCASSIPQGNYGYTFGSGTRLTVV.

The J gene is TRBJ1-2, the V gene TRBV28; 10 bases are shared with TRBD1. The CDR3 spans 15 residues. CDR1 is MDHEN, CDR2 SYDVKM, per germline. The V segment lost 8 bases and the J segment 2 bases; nucleotides outside the gene matches: 8. In DNA form, the CDR3 reads TGTGCCAGCCGCACACCGGGACAGGGGAACTATGGCTACACCTTC. This translates into CASRTPGQGNYGYTF.

The chain is built from TRBV7-2 and TRBJ2-1; 9 positions match TRBD2. The trim removed 0 bases at V and 9 bases at J, leaving 6 bases unmatched. CDR1 and CDR2 (germline): SGHTA, FQGNSA. The CDR3 is 15 residues long. The CDR3 DNA follows: TGTGCCAGCAGCTTAGCCGGCGGGGGGGCCGGTGAGCAGTTCTTC. Protein sequence: CASSLAGGGAGEQFF.

The chain uses TRBV3-1 (or the pseudogene TRBV3-2) and TRBJ1-3, with D maybe TRBD1 (5 bases). Germline values: CDR1 LGHDT, CDR2 YNNKEL (reference sequence). The V gene lost 2 bases and the J gene lost 9 bases, with 8 bases spanning the gap. This CDR3 comprises 12 residues. CDR3 DNA sequence: TGTGCCAGCAGCCAACAGGGAGGCACCATATATTTT. It encodes CASSQQGGTIYF.

The chain couples TRBV5-4 to TRBJ1-1; a possible D gene is TRBD1 (5 bases). Trimming shortened V by 4 bases and J by 2 bases, and 12 bases separated the two germline ends. The germline V gene has CDR1 SGHNT and CDR2 YYREEE (reference sequence). This CDR3 region has 14 residues. CDR3 in DNA: TGTGCCAGCAGCGTAGGAGGGGTCAACACTGAAGCTTTCTTT. As protein: CASSVGGVNTEAFF.

The chain carries TRBV7-3 and TRBJ2-3; D not certain. Per germline, CDR1 SGHTA and CDR2 FQGTGA. This CDR3 contains 15 residues. The V and J ends lost 2 bases and 3 bases respectively, with 12 bases between them. The DNA of the CDR3 is TGTGCCAGCAGCTTATCGGGTAGTAGGACAGATACGCAGTATTTT. Amino acids: CASSLSGSRTDTQYF.

This sequence joins TRBV11-2 and TRBJ2-3; 7 positions agree with TRBD2. This CDR3 contains 14 residues. The germline V gene has CDR1 SGHAT and CDR2 FQNNGV. V dropped 2 bases and J dropped 2; count of bases not matched to a gene: 1. This CDR3 reads CASSLLADTDTQYF. CDR3 bases: TGTGCCAGCAGCTTACTAGCGGACACAGATACGCAGTATTTT.

The chain links TRBV19 to TRBJ1-6; 7 bases are a match to TRBD1. CDR1 is LNHDA, CDR2 SQIVND, per germline (reference sequence). The CDR3 totals 15 residues. V shed 5 bases, J shed 7 bases, and the junction held 8 bases outside the gene matches. The CDR3 here is CASSPRQGENSPLHF. DNA of the CDR3: TGTGCCAGTAGTCCCCGACAGGGTGAAAATTCACCCCTCCACTTT. The complete variable domain, with remaining parts taken from reference TRBV19 and TRBJ1-6, reads DGGITQSPKYLFRKEGQNVTLSCEQNLNHDAMYWYRQDPGQGLRLIYYSQIVNDFQKGDIAEGYSVSREKKESFPLTVTSAQKNPTAFYLCASSPRQGENSPLHFGNGTRLTVT.

The chain is built from TRBV2 and TRBJ1-4, with 8 bases aligning to TRBD1. Germline V lookup: CDR1 SNHLY, CDR2 FYNNEI. Unmatched junction bases numbered 8, after V lost 6 bases and J lost 5 bases. CDR3 length: 15 residues. CDR3 nucleotide sequence: TGTGCCAGCAGGAGGACAGGGACTACCAATGAAAAACTGTTTTTT. Its protein is CASRRTGTTNEKLFF.

Comment on this clone: Other DNA sequences from this sample encode an identical CDR3 as well. The CDR3 DNA follows: TGTGCCAGCAGCGTAGGGGGGCAGGGGAATGAAAAACTGTTTTTT. Its translation: CASSVGGQGNEKLFF. This sequence joins TRBV9 and TRBJ1-4, with D possibly being TRBD1 (6 bases). Trimming stripped 0 bases from V and 5 bases from J, with 11 bases between. The CDR3 spans 15 residues. Germline V CDR1 and CDR2: SGDLS, YYNGEE.

The gene calls are TRBV9 and TRBJ2-3; 9 nucleotides line up with TRBD2. The CDR3 has 17 amino acids. With V trimmed by 2 bases and J by 0 bases, 7 bases remained unmatched. Per germline, CDR1 SGDLS and CDR2 YYNGEE. CDR3 in DNA: TGTGCCAGCAGCGTTAGAGCGGGGGGCGTTAGCACAGATACGCAGTATTTT. This encodes CASSVRAGGVSTDTQYF.

V gene TRBV5-1 combines with J gene TRBJ2-1; D unresolved. Germline V lookup: CDR1 SGHRS, CDR2 YFSETQ. Trimming stripped 7 bases from V and 0 bases from J, with 11 bases between. CDR3 length: 14 residues. The CDR3 sequence is CASSIEFSYNEQFF. As DNA, the CDR3 is TGCGCCAGCTCGATAGAGTTCTCCTACAATGAGCAGTTCTTC.

This clone was detected once. The chain couples TRBV10-3 to TRBJ2-1, with TRBD2 identical over 7 bases. With V trimmed by 6 bases and J by 2 bases, 7 bases remained unmatched. There are 15 residues in the CDR3. Per the germline V gene, CDR1 is ENHRY and CDR2 is SYGVKD. CDR3 residues: CAIRSGRGAYNEQFF. CDR3 nucleotides: TGTGCCATCAGGTCAGGACGGGGGGCCTACAATGAGCAGTTCTTC.

V usage is TRBV19 and J usage is TRBJ2-5, with D tentatively TRBD2 (6 bases). The CDR3 loop spans 18 amino acids. CDR1 and CDR2 (germline): LNHDA, SQIVND (reference sequence). Trimming removed 4 bases at V and 4 bases at J, with 25 bases between. DNA of the CDR3: TGTGCCAGTAGTAGCCCTAGAGTTCGCGGGGACGTGATAGAGACCCAGTACTTC. It codes for CASSSPRVRGDVIETQYF.

The chain uses TRBV5-6 and TRBJ2-3, with TRBD1 matching 7 bases. The germline gives CDR1 SGHDT, CDR2 YYEEEE. V shed 5 bases, J shed 1 base, and the junction held 4 bases outside the gene matches. The CDR3 spans 14 residues. CDR3 bases: TGTGCCAGCAGTAACAGGGGTGGCACAGATACGCAGTATTTT. Its protein is CASSNRGGTDTQYF.

The CDR3: CASSLNRVGNTIYF. The CDR3 coding sequence is TGTGCCAGCAGCCTCAACAGGGTTGGAAACACCATATATTTT. The gene calls are TRBV6-5 and TRBJ1-3, with a possible D match to TRBD1 (6 bases). Trimming took off 6 bases at V and 3 bases at J, with 12 bases between the two ends. Germline V gene sequence: CDR1 MNHEY, CDR2 SVGAGI. The CDR3 is made up of 14 amino acids.

This chain connects TRBV7-2 to TRBJ2-5, with D maybe TRBD1 (6 bases). With 5 bases removed from V and 2 bases from J, the gap between germline ends came to 15 bases. The CDR3 totals 15 residues. Germline lookup yields CDR1 SGHTA and CDR2 FQGNSA. CDR3 residues: CASSPPGAVQETQYF. The CDR3 region has the DNA TGTGCCAGCAGCCCCCCAGGGGCGGTTCAAGAGACCCAGTACTTC.